The 14 T cell receptor beta chains below come from one sample, sequenced in a study of T-cell reconstitution after alpha-beta-depleted transplantation in children. Unique molecular identifiers were built into the TCRbeta library. TCRdb re-called the PCR reads with MiXCR, one entry per CDR3 protein. The sample includes hundreds of thousands of distinct CDR3 sequences, 9.5% to 15% of them seen just once. Sequencing was performed on PBMCs from the stem cell graft donor, taken from the stem cell graft. The source is a human donor who donated a stem cell graft to a child with acute lymphoblastic leukemia.

The table lists this clonotype with many counts. V and J are TRBV7-9 and TRBJ2-1, with 8 bases matching TRBD2. The CDR3 is 16 amino acids. V shed 5 bases, J shed 0 bases, and the junction held 6 bases outside the gene matches. Germline assignment: CDR1 SEHNR and CDR2 FQNEAQ (reference sequence). CDR3 in amino acids: CASSLLAGSSYNEQFF. CDR3 DNA: TGTGCCAGCAGCCTTCTAGCGGGTAGCTCCTACAATGAGCAGTTCTTC.

This clonotype showed up many times. This chain links TRBV7-2 with TRBJ2-7; D not certain. V was clipped by 5 bases and J by 3 bases, with 14 bases between them. Germline V lookup: CDR1 SGHTA, CDR2 FQGNSA. The CDR3 has 14 amino acids. CDR3 protein: CASSPSGRSYEQYF. The CDR3 nucleotides are TGTGCCAGCAGCCCATCCGGACGGAGCTACGAGCAGTACTTC.

This clonotype occurred many times. The chain has TRBV28 and TRBJ2-1; TRBD1 matches 12 bases. The CDR3 extends over 15 amino acids. After removal of 5 bases from V and 9 bases from J, the junction contained 8 bases not matched to a gene. From germline, CDR1 is MDHEN and CDR2 SYDVKM. The DNA of the CDR3 is TGTGCCAGCAGTACCCGGGACAGGGGGCCCGGTGAGCAGTTCTTC. Translation gives CASSTRDRGPGEQFF.

This clonotype was counted many times. The gene calls are TRBV2 and TRBJ2-1, with D hard to call. Germline V gives CDR1 SNHLY, CDR2 FYNNEI. The CDR3 is made up of 12 amino acids. V gave up 7 bases and J gave up 8 bases, with 12 bases separating them. CDR3 coding DNA: TGTGCCAGCACGACTCCCTATTATGAGCAGTTCTTC. Its translation is CASTTPYYEQFF. Looking up the rest from reference TRBV2 and TRBJ2-1 gives the full variable domain: EPEVTQTPSHQVTQMGQEVILRCVPISNHLYFYWYRQILGQKVEFLVSFYNNEISEKSEIFDDQFSVERPDGSNFTLKIRSTKLEDSAMYFCASTTPYYEQFFGPGTRLTVL.

This clonotype was observed many times. The chain couples TRBV20-1 to TRBJ2-1; a weak D match, TRBD2 (6 bases). CDR1 and CDR2 (germline): DFQATT, SNEGSKA (reference sequence). CDR3 length equals 13 residues. V lost 8 bases, J lost 3 bases, and 14 bases lay in between. CDR3 DNA: TGCAGTCAGTCCCGGGACTTCTACAATGAGCAGTTCTTC. It is translated as CSQSRDFYNEQFF.

Many counts were recorded for this clonotype. V usage is TRBV7-3 and J usage is TRBJ2-3, with D possibly TRBD2 on 5 matching bases. Germline CDR1 reads SGHTA; CDR2 reads FQGTGA. This CDR3 is built from 15 residues. Trimming removed 2 bases at V and 0 bases at J, with 9 bases between. The CDR3 sequence: CASSLFGGSTDTQYF. The CDR3 nucleotides read TGTGCCAGCAGCTTATTTGGCGGGAGCACAGATACGCAGTATTTT.

Regarding this clonotype: This sequence may be a read error, since a much larger clone differs from it by one base. CDR3 residues: CASSRTGTNTGQLFF. For the CDR3, the DNA is TGTGCCAGCAGCCGGACAGGGACAAACACCGGGCAGCTGTTTTTT. The chain is built from TRBV16 and TRBJ2-2; 8 nucleotides align to TRBD1. This CDR3 spans 15 amino acids. The germline gives CDR1 KGHSY, CDR2 FQNENV. Drawing the rest from reference TRBV16 and TRBJ2-2, the complete variable domain is GEEVAQTPKHLVRGEGQKAKLYCAPIKGHSYVFWYQQVLKNEFKFLISFQNENVFDETGMPKERFSAKCLPNSPCSLEIQATKLEDSAVYFCASSRTGTNTGQLFFGEGSRLTVL.

This clonotype was found many times. The chain employs TRBV10-3 and TRBJ2-5; the D is unclear. With 0 bases removed from V and 3 bases from J, the gap between germline ends came to 14 bases. There are 16 residues in the CDR3. CDR1 ENHRY and CDR2 SYGVKD come from the germline V gene. CDR3: CAISESLNSLKETQYF. The CDR3, as DNA: TGTGCCATCAGTGAGTCGCTTAACAGTTTAAAAGAGACCCAGTACTTC.

In this sample, this clonotype turned up many times. The genes are TRBV28 and TRBJ2-5, with 8 bases identical to TRBD2. CDR1 is MDHEN and CDR2 is SYDVKM in the germline V gene. V dropped 6 bases and J dropped 2; count of bases not matched to a gene: 8. The length of the CDR3 is 15 residues. CDR3 bases: TGTGCCAGCAGCCCGGTGGTAGCGGGACAAGAGACCCAGTACTTC. Residues: CASSPVVAGQETQYF.

This clonotype has a handful of counts. In DNA, the CDR3 is TGTGCCAGCAGTTTTTCTGCCTGGACCTACGAGCAGTACTTC. Its translation: CASSFSAWTYEQYF. V is TRBV12-3 or TRBV12-4 and J is TRBJ2-7; D gene ambiguous. The V end lost 3 bases, the J end lost 2 bases, and 11 bases lay between the germline ends. The CDR3 length is 14 residues.

This clonotype was seen ten or more times. This rearrangement joins TRBV20-1 to TRBJ1-1; no definite D call. The V and J ends lost 3 bases and 0 bases respectively, with 8 bases between them. The CDR3 spans 13 residues. Germline CDR1 is DFQATT and CDR2 is SNEGSKA (reference sequence). CDR3 nucleotide sequence: TGCAGTGCTAGGTACAGTATGAACACTGAAGCTTTCTTT. Protein sequence: CSARYSMNTEAFF.

This clonotype has only one observation. The chain combines TRBV27 with TRBJ1-1; unclear D gene. The CDR3 consists of 13 residues. Germline CDR1 is MNHEY and CDR2 is SMNVEV (reference sequence). The V gene lost 2 bases and the J gene lost 6 bases, with 10 bases spanning the gap. CDR3: CASSLHERAEAFF. CDR3 nucleotide sequence: TGTGCCAGCAGTTTACACGAGCGGGCTGAAGCTTTCTTT.

Of note for this clonotype: The junction shows a germline mismatch at one end, possibly a read error. The V gene is TRBV4-2, the J gene TRBJ2-7; D is unresolved. Germline CDR1 and CDR2: LGHNA and YNFKEQ. This CDR3 has 15 amino acids. The CDR3 spells CASSQDLSNSYKQYF. For the CDR3, the DNA is TGTGCCAGCAGCCAAGATCTGTCGAATTCCTACAAGCAGTACTTC.

The rearrangement uses TRBV21-1 and TRBJ2-7; the table's TRBD1 call for D was not verified on the DNA. TRBV21-1 is reported as a pseudogene. The CDR3 totals 15 residues. CDR3 nucleotides: TGTGCCAGCAGCAAAGCGCTTTCAGGGGGCAGCGAGCAGTACTTC. This encodes CASSKALSGGSEQYF.